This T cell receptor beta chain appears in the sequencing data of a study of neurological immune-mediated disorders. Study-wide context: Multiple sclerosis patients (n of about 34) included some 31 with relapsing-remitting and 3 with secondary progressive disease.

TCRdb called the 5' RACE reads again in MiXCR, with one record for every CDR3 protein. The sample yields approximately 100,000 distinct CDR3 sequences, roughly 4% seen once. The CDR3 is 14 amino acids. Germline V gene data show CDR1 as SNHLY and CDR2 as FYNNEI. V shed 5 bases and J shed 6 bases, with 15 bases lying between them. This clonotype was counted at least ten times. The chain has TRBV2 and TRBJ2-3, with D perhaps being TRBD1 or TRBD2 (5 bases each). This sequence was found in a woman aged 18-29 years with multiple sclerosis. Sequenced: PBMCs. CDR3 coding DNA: TGTGCCAGCAGTAGGGGACCCCTAGAGGATACGCAGTATTTT. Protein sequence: CASSRGPLEDTQYF. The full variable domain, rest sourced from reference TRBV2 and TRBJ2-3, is EPEVTQTPSHQVTQMGQEVILRCVPISNHLYFYWYRQILGQKVEFLVSFYNNEISEKSEIFDDQFSVERPDGSNFTLKIRSTKLEDSAMYFCASSRGPLEDTQYFGPGTRLTVL.